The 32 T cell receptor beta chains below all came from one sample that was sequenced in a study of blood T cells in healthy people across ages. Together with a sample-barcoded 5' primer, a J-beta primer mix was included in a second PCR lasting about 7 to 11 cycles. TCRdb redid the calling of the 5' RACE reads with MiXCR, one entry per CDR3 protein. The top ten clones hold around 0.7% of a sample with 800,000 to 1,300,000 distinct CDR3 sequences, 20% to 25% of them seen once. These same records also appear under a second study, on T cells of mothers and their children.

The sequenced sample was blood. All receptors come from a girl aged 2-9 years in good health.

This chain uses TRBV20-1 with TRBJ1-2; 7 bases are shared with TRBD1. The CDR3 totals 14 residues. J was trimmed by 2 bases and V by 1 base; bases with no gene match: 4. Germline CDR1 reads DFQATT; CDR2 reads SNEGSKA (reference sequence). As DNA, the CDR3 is TGCAGTGCTAGAGTGGGACAGATAAACTATGGCTACACCTTC. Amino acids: CSARVGQINYGYTF.

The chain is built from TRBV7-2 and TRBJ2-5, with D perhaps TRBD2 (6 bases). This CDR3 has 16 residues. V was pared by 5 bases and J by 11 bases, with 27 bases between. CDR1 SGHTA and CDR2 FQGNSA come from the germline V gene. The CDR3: CASSGRRDGLGDEQYF. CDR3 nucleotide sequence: TGTGCCAGCAGCGGACGGCGGGACGGACTTGGGGATGAGCAGTACTTC.

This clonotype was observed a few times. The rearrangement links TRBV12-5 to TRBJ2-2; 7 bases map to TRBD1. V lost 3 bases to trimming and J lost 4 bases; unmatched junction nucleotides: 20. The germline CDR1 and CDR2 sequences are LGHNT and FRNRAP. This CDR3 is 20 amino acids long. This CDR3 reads CASGFLLAGTDPSSTGELFF. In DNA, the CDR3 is TGTGCTAGTGGTTTCCTTTTAGCCGGGACAGATCCGTCGAGCACCGGGGAGCTGTTTTTT.

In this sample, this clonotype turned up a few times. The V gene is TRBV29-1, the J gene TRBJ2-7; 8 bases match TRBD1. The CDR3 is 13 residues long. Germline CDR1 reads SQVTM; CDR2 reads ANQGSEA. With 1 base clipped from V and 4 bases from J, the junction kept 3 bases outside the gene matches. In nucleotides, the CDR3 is TGCAGCGTTGAAGCAGGGGGCCGTTACGAGCAGTACTTC. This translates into CSVEAGGRYEQYF.

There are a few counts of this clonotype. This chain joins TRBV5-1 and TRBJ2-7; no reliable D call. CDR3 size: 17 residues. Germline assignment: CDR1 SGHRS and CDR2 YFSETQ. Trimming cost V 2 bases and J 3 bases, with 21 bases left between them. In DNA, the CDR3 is TGCGCCAGCAGCTTCCAAACTCTAGGTCGTGGGGTCTACGAGCAGTACTTC. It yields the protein CASSFQTLGRGVYEQYF.

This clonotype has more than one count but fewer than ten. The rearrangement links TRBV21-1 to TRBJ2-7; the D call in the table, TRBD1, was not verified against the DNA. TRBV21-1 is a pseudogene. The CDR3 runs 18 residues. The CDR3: CASSKSGQPASLTYEQYF. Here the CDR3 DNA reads TGTGCCAGCAGCAAATCGGGACAGCCCGCCTCTCTCACCTACGAGCAGTACTTC.

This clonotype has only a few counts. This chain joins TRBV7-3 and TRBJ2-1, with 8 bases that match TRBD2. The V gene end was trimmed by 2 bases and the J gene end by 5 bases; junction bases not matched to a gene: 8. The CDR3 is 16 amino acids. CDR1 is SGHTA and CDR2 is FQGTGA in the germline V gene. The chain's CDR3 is CASSLLASGRNNEQFF. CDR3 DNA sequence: TGTGCCAGCAGCTTACTTGCTAGCGGGCGGAACAATGAGCAGTTCTTC.

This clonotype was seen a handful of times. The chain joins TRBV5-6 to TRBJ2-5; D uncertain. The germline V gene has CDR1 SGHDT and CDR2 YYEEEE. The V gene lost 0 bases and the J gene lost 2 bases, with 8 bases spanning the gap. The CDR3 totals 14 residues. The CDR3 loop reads CASSLDQNQETQYF. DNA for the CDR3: TGTGCCAGCAGCTTGGATCAGAATCAAGAGACCCAGTACTTC.

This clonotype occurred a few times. Here the CDR3 reads CSARNLLLQGNTEAFF. The CDR3 nucleotides are TGCAGTGCTAGGAATCTCCTATTACAGGGGAACACTGAAGCTTTCTTT. The chain links TRBV20-1 to TRBJ1-1; TRBD1 is a possible D gene (6 bases). CDR3 length: 16 amino acids. Trimming stripped 3 bases from V and 1 base from J, with 18 bases between. Germline assignment: CDR1 DFQATT and CDR2 SNEGSKA (reference sequence).

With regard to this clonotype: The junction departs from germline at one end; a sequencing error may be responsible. The CDR3 protein is CASNQGGSVNQPQHF. Here the CDR3 DNA reads TGTGCCAGCAACCAAGGGGGGTCGGTTAATCAGCCCCAGCATTTT. The chain links TRBV3-1 to TRBJ1-5, with a possible D match to TRBD1 (6 bases). In germline, CDR1 is LGHDT, CDR2 YNNKEL (reference sequence). The CDR3 is 15 amino acids.

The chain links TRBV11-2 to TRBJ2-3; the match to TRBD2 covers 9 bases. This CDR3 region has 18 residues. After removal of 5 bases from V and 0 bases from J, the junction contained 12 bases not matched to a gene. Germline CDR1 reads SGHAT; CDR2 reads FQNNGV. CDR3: CASSLRGASGRSTDTQYF. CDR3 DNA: TGTGCCAGCAGCCTGCGGGGTGCCAGCGGGAGGAGCACAGATACGCAGTATTTT. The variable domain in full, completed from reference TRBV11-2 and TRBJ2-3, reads EAGVAQSPRYKIIEKRQSVAFWCNPISGHATLYWYQQILGQGPKLLIQFQNNGVVDDSQLPKDRFSAERLKGVDSTLKIQPAKLEDSAVYLCASSLRGASGRSTDTQYFGPGTRLTVL.

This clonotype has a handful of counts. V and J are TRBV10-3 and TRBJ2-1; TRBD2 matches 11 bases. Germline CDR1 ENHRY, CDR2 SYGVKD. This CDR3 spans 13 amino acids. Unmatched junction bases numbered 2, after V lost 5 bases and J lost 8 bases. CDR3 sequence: CAISLAGGDEQFF. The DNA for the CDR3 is TGTGCCATCAGTCTAGCGGGAGGTGATGAGCAGTTCTTC.

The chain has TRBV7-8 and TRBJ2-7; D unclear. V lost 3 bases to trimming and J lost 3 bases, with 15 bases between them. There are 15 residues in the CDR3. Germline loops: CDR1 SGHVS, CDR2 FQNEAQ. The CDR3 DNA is TGTGCCAGCAGCTTCCTAGTCTGGACCAACTACGAGCAGTACTTC. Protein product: CASSFLVWTNYEQYF. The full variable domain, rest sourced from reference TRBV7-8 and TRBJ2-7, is GAGVSQSPRYKVAKRGQDVALRCDPISGHVSLFWYQQALGQGPEFLTYFQNEAQLDKSGLPSDRFFAERPEGSVSTLKIQRTQQEDSAVYLCASSFLVWTNYEQYFGPGTRLTVT.

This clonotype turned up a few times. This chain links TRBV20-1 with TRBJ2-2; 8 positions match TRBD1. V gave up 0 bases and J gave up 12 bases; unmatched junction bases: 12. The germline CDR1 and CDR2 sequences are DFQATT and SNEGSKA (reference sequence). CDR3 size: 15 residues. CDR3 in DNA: TGCAGTGCTAGAGATCAAACCAGGGGGCTCACCCAGCTGTTTTTT. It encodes CSARDQTRGLTQLFF.

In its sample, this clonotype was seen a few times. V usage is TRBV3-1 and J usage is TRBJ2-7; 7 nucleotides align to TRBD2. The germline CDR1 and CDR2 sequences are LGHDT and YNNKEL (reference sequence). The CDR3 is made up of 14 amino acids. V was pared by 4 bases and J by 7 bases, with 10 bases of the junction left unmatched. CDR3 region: CASSPGTTHGEQYF. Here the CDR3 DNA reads TGTGCCAGCAGCCCTGGGACTACCCATGGAGAGCAGTACTTC.

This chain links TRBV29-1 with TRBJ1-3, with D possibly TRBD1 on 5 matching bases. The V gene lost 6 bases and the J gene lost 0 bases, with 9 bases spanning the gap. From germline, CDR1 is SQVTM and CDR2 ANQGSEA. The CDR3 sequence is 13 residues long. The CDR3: CSVRETSGNTIYF. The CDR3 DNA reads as TGCAGCGTCAGGGAGACCTCTGGAAACACCATATATTTT.

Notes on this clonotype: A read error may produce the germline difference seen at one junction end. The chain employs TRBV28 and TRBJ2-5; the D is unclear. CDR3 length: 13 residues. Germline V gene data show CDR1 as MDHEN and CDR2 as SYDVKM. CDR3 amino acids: CASGRYDQGTQYF. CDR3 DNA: TGTGCCAGCGGTCGGTACGACCAAGGGACCCAGTACTTC.

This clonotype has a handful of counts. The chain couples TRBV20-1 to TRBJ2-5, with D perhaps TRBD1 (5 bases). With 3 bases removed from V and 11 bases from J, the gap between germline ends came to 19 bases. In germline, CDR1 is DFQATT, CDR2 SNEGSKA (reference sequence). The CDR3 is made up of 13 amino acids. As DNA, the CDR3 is TGCAGTGCTAGGGATGGGGCCTCTACGTTGCAGTACTTC. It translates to CSARDGASTLQYF.

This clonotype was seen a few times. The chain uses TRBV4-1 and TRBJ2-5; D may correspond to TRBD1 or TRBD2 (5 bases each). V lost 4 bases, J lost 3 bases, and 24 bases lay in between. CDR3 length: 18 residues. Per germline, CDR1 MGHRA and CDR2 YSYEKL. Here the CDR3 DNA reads TGCGCCAGCAGCCTAGTGTTGGGACCCGGGGAATTTGAAGAGACCCAGTACTTC. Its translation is CASSLVLGPGEFEETQYF.

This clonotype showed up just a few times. CDR3 DNA sequence: TGTGCCAGCAGCTTAAGTAAGACAGGGAAGGACACTGAAGCTTTCTTT. Translation gives CASSLSKTGKDTEAFF. The chain couples TRBV7-9 to TRBJ1-1, with 7 positions matching TRBD1. CDR1 and CDR2 from the germline V gene are SEHNR and FQNEAQ (reference sequence). The CDR3 length is 16 residues. The V segment lost 2 bases and the J segment 3 bases; nucleotides outside the gene matches: 9.

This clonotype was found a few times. The CDR3 DNA is TGCGCCAGCAGCTTGGTCGGAGACCCGAACACTGAAGCTTTCTTT. Translated: CASSLVGDPNTEAFF. The chain employs TRBV5-1 and TRBJ1-1, with D unresolved. The V gene lost 0 bases and the J gene lost 1 base, with 10 bases spanning the gap. The CDR3 sequence is 15 residues long. Germline loops: CDR1 SGHRS, CDR2 YFSETQ.

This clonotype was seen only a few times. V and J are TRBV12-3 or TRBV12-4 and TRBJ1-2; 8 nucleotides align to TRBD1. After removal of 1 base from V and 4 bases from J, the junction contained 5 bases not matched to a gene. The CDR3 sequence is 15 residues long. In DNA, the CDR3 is TGTGCCAGCAGTTTAGTTGAAGGGACAGGCTATGGCTACACCTTC. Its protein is CASSLVEGTGYGYTF.

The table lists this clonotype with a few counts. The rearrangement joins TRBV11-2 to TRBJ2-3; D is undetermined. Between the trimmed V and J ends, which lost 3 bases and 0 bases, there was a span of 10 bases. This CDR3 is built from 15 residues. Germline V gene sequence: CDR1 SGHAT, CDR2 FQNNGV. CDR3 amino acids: CASSFALSSTDTQYF. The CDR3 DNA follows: TGTGCCAGCAGCTTCGCCCTTTCTAGCACAGATACGCAGTATTTT.

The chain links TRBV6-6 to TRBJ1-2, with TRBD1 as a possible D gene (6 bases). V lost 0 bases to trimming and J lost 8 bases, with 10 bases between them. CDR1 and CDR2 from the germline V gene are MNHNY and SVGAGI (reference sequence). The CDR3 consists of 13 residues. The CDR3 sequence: CASSYSGQLGYTF. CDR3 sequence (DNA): TGTGCCAGCAGTTACTCCGGACAGCTAGGCTACACCTTC.

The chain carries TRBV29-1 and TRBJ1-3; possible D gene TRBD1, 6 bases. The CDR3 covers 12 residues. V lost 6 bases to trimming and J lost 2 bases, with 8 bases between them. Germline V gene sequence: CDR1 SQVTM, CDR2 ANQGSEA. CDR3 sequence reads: CSVRDTGNTIYF. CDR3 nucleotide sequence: TGCAGCGTAAGGGACACTGGAAACACCATATATTTT. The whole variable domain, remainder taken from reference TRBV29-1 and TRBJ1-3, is SAVISQKPSRDICQRGTSLTIQCQVDSQVTMMFWYRQQPGQSLTLIATANQGSEATYESGFVIDKFPISRPNLTFSTLTVSNMSPEDSSIYLCSVRDTGNTIYFGEGSWLTVV.

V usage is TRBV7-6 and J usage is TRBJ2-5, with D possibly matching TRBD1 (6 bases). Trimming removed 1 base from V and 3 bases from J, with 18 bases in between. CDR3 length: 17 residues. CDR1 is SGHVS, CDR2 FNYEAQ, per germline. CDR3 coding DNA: TGTGCCAGCAGCTTAGTAGCCGGGCGGACAGACAAAGAGACCCAGTACTTC. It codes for CASSLVAGRTDKETQYF.

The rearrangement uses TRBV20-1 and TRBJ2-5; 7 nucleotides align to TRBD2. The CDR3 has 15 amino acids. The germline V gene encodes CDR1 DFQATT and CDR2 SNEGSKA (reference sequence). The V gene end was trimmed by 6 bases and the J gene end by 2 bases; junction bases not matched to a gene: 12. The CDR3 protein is CSADRALAAQETQYF. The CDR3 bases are TGCAGTGCCGACCGGGCGCTAGCGGCACAAGAGACCCAGTACTTC.

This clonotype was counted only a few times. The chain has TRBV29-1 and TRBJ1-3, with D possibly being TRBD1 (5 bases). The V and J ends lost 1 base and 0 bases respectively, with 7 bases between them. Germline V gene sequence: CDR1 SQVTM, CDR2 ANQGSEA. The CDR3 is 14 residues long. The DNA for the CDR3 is TGCAGCGTTGAAGGGGGGTACTCTGGAAACACCATATATTTT. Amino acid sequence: CSVEGGYSGNTIYF.

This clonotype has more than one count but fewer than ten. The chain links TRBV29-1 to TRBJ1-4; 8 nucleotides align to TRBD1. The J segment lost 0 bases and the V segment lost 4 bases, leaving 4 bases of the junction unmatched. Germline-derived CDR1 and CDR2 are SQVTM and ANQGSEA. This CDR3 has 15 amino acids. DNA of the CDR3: TGCAGCGTTGGGGGACAGGTATCAACTAATGAAAAACTGTTTTTT. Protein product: CSVGGQVSTNEKLFF.

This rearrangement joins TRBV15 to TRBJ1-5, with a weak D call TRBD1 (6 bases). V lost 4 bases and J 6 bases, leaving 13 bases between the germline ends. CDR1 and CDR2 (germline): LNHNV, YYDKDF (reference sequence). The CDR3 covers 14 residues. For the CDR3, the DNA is TGTGCCACCAGCAAAGGGGGGCTCGGTCAGCCCCAGCATTTT. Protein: CATSKGGLGQPQHF.

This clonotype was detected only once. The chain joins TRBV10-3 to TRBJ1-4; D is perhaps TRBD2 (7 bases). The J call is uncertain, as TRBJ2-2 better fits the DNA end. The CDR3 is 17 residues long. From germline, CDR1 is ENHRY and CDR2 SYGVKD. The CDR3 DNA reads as TGTGCCATCAGTGAGGGTACTGGGGGGGCCAACACCGGGGAGCTGTTTTTT. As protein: CAISEGTGGANTGELFF.

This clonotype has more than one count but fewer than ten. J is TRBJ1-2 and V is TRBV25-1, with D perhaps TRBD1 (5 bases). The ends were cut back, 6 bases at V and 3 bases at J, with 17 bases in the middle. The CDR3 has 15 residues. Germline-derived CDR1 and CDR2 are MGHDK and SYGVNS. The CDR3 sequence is CASRPSRAGDYGYTF. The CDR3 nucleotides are TGTGCCAGCAGACCTTCGAGGGCGGGGGACTATGGCTACACCTTC.